The clone carrying this T cell receptor beta chain was seen a few times. The antigen is undetermined. This specimen belongs to a study of cytomegalovirus exposure and HLA in healthy donors. The study's findings and limits: Prior analysis indicated that the majority of TCR beta V segments exhibited productivity approximately 87% or approximately 30% of the time. A link between a missense DCLRE1C variant and TCR beta V- and J-gene trimming emerged from a later analysis.

The PCR employed 60 Vbeta primers together with 13 Jbeta primers. Profiled with immunoSEQ multiplex PCR; TCRdb holds only in-frame clones, not every one. This sample has about 75,000 clones; approximately 78% occur once, and the top ten carry under 2.5%. This TCR was sampled from a man aged 18 to 35 in good health and CMV-seronegative. Sequencing input: PBMCs.

The CDR3 loop reads CASSFKEDQPQHF. The CDR3 region has the DNA TGTGCCAGCAGCTTTAAGGAGGATCAGCCCCAGCATTTT. V and J are TRBV11-2 and TRBJ1-5; D not resolved. Germline loops: CDR1 SGHAT, CDR2 FQNNGV. Trimming removed 3 bases at V and 5 bases at J, with 8 bases between. This CDR3 region has 13 residues.